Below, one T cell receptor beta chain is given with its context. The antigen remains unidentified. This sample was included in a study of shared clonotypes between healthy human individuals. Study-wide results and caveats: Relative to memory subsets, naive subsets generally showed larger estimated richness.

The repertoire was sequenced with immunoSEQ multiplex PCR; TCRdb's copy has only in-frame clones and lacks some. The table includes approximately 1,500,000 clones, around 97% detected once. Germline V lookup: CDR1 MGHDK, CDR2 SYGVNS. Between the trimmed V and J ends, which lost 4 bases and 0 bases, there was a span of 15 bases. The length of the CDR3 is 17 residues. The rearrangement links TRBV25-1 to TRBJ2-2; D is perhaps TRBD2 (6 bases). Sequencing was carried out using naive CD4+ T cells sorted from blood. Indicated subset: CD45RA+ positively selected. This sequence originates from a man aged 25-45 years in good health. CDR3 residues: CASSAPSLAANTGELFF. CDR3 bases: TGTGCCAGCAGTGCGCCTTCTTTAGCGGCGAACACCGGGGAGCTGTTTTTT. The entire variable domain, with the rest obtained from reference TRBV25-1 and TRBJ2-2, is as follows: EADIYQTPRYLVIGTGKKITLECSQTMGHDKMYWYQQDPGMELHLIHYSYGVNSTEKGDLSSESTVSRIRTEHFPLTLESARPSHTSQYLCASSAPSLAANTGELFFGEGSRLTVL.